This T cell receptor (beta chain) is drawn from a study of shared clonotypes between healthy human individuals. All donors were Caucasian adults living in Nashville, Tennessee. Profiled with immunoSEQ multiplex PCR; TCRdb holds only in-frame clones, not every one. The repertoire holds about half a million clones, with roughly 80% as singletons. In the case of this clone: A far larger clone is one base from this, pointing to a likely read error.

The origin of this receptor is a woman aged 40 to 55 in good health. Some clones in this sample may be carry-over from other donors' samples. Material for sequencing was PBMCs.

Written as DNA, the CDR3 is TGCGCCAGCGGCTTGAGGACAGGGGGCACTGAAGCTTTCTTT. Its protein product is CASGLRTGGTEAFF. This chain links TRBV5-1 with TRBJ1-1; 10 bases are shared with TRBD1. Per the germline V gene, CDR1 is SGHRS and CDR2 is YFSETQ. The length of the CDR3 is 14 residues. The variable domain in full, with the rest retrieved from reference TRBV5-1 and TRBJ1-1, is KAGVTQTPRYLIKTRGQQVTLSCSPISGHRSVSWYQQTPGQGLQFLFEYFSETQRNKGNFPGRFSGRQFSNSRSEMNVSTLELGDSALYLCASGLRTGGTEAFFGQGTRLTVV.